A selection of T cell receptor beta chains follows, all from one sample in a study of blood T cell repertoires in COVID-19. The table came from immunoSEQ multiplex PCR; TCRdb's copy has only in-frame clones and leaves some out. The table lists fewer than 400,000 clones, roughly 87% of them singletons. Sample: PBMCs or T cells enriched from blood (not recorded which). These receptors all stem from a woman aged 18-30 years who had recovered from COVID-19. Both conserved end residues are part of each CDR3. The order of the fields is V gene, D gene, J gene, clone size, CDR3 DNA, CDR3 protein. A D gene is named only where the DNA matches it firmly. Clone size is given for some rows only: seen once, a few or many times, or a class if the clone is expanded.

TRBV7-2,TRBD2,TRBJ2-7,-,TGTGCCAGCAGCTTAAGGGGGGTTGGCGGGGGGAAATACGAGCAGTACTTC,CASSLRGVGGGKYEQYF
TRBV2,TRBD1,TRBJ2-2,-,TGTGCCAGCAGTTTCAGGGGGCCGAACTCATACACCGGGGAGCTGTTTTTT,CASSFRGPNSYTGELFF
TRBV6-1,-,TRBJ2-3,-,TGTGCCAGCAGTGAATCCCTTCTAGGGACTGTCAATACGCAGTATTTT,CASSESLLGTVNTQYF
TRBV5-1,-,TRBJ1-3,-,TGCGCCAGCAGCTTGGCAGGGGCGAATGGAAACACCATATATTTT,CASSLAGANGNTIYF
TRBV6-5,-,TRBJ1-6,-,TGTGCCAGCAGTTGGGGGGAGGGTGGCTCACCCCTCCACTTT,CASSWGEGGSPLHF
TRBV21-1,-,TRBJ1-5,-,TGTGCCAGCAGCAAAGACGGCAGGAGGAATAGCAATCAGCCCCAGCATTTT,CASSKDGRRNSNQPQHF
TRBV18,TRBD1,TRBJ1-5,-,TGTGCCAGCTCACCACAGCAGGGGGCGAGTCAGCCCCAGCATTTT,CASSPQQGASQPQHF
TRBV6-4,-,TRBJ1-1,-,TGTGCCAGCAGTGACGGACTCTACACTGAAGCTTTCTTT,CASSDGLYTEAFF
TRBV7-6,TRBD2,TRBJ2-7,-,TGTGCCAGCAGCTTAGAGCGGGGGGTTACCTACGAGCAGTACTTC,CASSLERGVTYEQYF
TRBV30,-,TRBJ1-1,-,TGTGCCTGGAGTGTATCTCGGGAAACTGAAGCTTTCTTT,CAWSVSRETEAFF
TRBV28,-,TRBJ1-6,-,TGTGCCAGCAGTCGGTCAGGGTGGTCCTATAATTCACCCCTCCACTTT,CASSRSGWSYNSPLHF
TRBV3-1/TRBV3-2,-,TRBJ2-5,-,TGTGCCAGCAGCCAAGGGGCAGGGCCGGAGACCCAGTACTTC,CASSQGAGPETQYF
TRBV4-2,TRBD1,TRBJ2-2,-,TGTGCCAGCAGCCAAGGACAGGGTAGTCTCGGCGGGGAGCTGTTTTTT,CASSQGQGSLGGELFF
TRBV19,-,TRBJ1-3,-,TGTGCCAGTAGTACGCGACAGCGTGGAAACACCATATATTTT,CASSTRQRGNTIYF
TRBV6-5,TRBD1,TRBJ2-7,-,TGTGCCAGCAGTTCCCTAGGGGGACAGGGTTACTACGAGCAGTACTTC,CASSSLGGQGYYEQYF
TRBV6-2/TRBV6-3,TRBD1,TRBJ1-2,-,TGTGCCAGCAGTTACTTGGGGGACAGCGGAGTCTATGGCTACACCTTC,CASSYLGDSGVYGYTF
TRBV6-4,-,TRBJ2-2,-,TGTGCCAGCAGGGACCTCAGGACAGTTTTTACCGGGGAGCTGTTTTTT,CASRDLRTVFTGELFF
TRBV28,-,TRBJ2-1,-,TGTGCCAGCGCCAAGTCACCACTAGACTTCTATGAGCAGTTCTTC,CASAKSPLDFYEQFF
TRBV11-2,TRBD1,TRBJ2-7,-,TGTGCCAGCACCCCCGACAGGGCAGTACGCGAGCAGTACTTC,CASTPDRAVREQYF
TRBV7-2,TRBD2,TRBJ2-1,-,TGTGCCAGCCCAGGCGGGAGGGCCTCCTACAATGAGCAGTTCTTC,CASPGGRASYNEQFF
TRBV19,-,TRBJ1-6,few,TGTGCCAGTAGTAACCCTCAGCGGCCCCTCCACTTT,CASSNPQRPLHF
TRBV6-5,-,TRBJ1-3,-,TGTGCCAGCAGTCCTCAGTCTAGCTCTGGAAACACCATATATTTT,CASSPQSSSGNTIYF
TRBV2,TRBD1,TRBJ2-1,-,TGTGCCAGCCGACCGAAAACAGGGGCCAATGAGCAGTTCTTC,CASRPKTGANEQFF
TRBV15,-,TRBJ1-3,-,TGTGCCACCAGCAGAGATGGCAGGGGTGGAAACACCATATATTTT,CATSRDGRGGNTIYF
TRBV4-1,-,TRBJ2-1,-,TGCGCCAGCAGCCAAGAGCCCCCGCTAGCCCTCTACAATGAGCAGTTCTTC,CASSQEPPLALYNEQFF
TRBV27,-,TRBJ2-1,-,TGTGCCAGCAGTTTCCTAGCTGCGGGCTCCTACAATGAGCAGTTCTTC,CASSFLAAGSYNEQFF
TRBV7-6,TRBD2,TRBJ2-1,-,TGTGCCAGCAGCCCTACTAGCGGGGGGGCGTACAATGAGCAGTTCTTC,CASSPTSGGAYNEQFF
TRBV11-2,-,TRBJ2-4,-,TGTGCCAGCAGCCCTCCCGCGGGCGCGACGAACTTC,CASSPPAGATNF
TRBV7-9,TRBD1,TRBJ1-1,-,TGTGCCAGCAGCAGCAAAGGGGGCGCGGAGACTGAAGCTTTCTTT,CASSSKGGAETEAFF
TRBV2,-,TRBJ1-2,once,TGTGCCAGCACGGCTTTGAGGGATTTTCCCTATGGCTACACCTTC,CASTALRDFPYGYTF
TRBV2,-,TRBJ2-7,-,TGTGCCAGCAGTGTAGCCCGGTACTACGAGCAGTACTTC,CASSVARYYEQYF